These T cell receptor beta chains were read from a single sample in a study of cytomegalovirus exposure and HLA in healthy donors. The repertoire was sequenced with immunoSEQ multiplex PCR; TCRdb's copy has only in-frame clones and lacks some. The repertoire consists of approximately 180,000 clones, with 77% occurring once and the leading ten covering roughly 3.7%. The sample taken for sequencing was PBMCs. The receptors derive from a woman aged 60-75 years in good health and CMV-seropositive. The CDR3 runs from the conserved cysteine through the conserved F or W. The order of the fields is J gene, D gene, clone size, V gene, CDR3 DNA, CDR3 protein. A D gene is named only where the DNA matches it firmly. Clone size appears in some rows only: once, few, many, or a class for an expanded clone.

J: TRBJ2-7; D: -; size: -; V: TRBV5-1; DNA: TGCGCCAGCAGCCCTCCCGAGAGCAGGGTACCCTCCTACGAGCAGTACTTC; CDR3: CASSPPESRVPSYEQYF
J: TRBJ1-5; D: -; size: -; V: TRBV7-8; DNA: TGTGCCAGCAGCTCCGGGGGGGTTTCAAATAGCAATCAGCCCCAGCATTTT; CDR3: CASSSGGVSNSNQPQHF
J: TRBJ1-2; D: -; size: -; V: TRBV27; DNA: TGTGCCAGCAGTTTAGGTCGACTGACTTCCTATGGCTACACCTTC; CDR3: CASSLGRLTSYGYTF
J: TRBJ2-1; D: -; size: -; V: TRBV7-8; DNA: TGTGCCAGCAGCGTCGTACTGAGCTCCTACAATGAGCAGTTCTTC; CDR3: CASSVVLSSYNEQFF
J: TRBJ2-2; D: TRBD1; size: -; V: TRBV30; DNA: TGTGCCTGGAGTACGGGACAGGGGACCGGGGAGCTGTTTTTT; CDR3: CAWSTGQGTGELFF
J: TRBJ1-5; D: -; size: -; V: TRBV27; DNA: TGTGCCAGCAGTTACCAATGGGGCCTAACCAATCAGCCCCAGCATTTT; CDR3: CASSYQWGLTNQPQHF
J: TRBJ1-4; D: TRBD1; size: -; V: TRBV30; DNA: TGTGCCTGGAGTGGTTCCACGGGACAGACAAATGAAAAACTGTTTTTT; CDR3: CAWSGSTGQTNEKLFF
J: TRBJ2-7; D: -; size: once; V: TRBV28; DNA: TGTGCCAGCAGTGTGAACAGGGACGAGCAGTACTTC; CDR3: CASSVNRDEQYF
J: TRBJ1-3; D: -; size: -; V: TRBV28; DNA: TGTGCCAGCAGTCCACATACGAGGAACTCTGGAAACACCATATATTTT; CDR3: CASSPHTRNSGNTIYF
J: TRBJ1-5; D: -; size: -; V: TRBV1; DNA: TGCACCAGCAGCCAAGGAATTGCGGGTGGAGGGGGCAATCAGCCCCAGCATTTT; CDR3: CTSSQGIAGGGGNQPQHF
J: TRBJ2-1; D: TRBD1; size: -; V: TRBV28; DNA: TGTGCCAGCAGTTTTTCCGGGACAGGTATCTACAATGAGCAGTTCTTC; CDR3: CASSFSGTGIYNEQFF
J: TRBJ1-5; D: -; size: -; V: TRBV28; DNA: TGTGCCAGCACCGGGATAGGCAATCAGCCCCAGCATTTT; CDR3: CASTGIGNQPQHF
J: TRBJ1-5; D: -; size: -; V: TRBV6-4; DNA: TGTGCCAGCAGTGACTCGACTGCGGGGCCCCAGCATTTT; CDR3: CASSDSTAGPQHF
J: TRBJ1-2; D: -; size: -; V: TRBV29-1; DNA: TGCAGCGTTGAAGGGCAGGGGTTAAACTATGGCTACACCTTC; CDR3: CSVEGQGLNYGYTF
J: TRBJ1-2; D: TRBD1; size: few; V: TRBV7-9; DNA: TGTGCCAGCAGTCCGGTCACAGGGGGGTTAGATGGCTACACCTTC; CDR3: CASSPVTGGLDGYTF
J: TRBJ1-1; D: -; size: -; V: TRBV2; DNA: TGTGCCAGCAGTTGGACAGAGATGAACACTGAAGCTTTCTTT; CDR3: CASSWTEMNTEAFF
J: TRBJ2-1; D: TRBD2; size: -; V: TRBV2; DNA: TGTGCCAGCTGGGAGGGGCTAACCTACAATGAGCAGTTCTTC; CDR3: CASWEGLTYNEQFF